This record concerns one TCR beta chain sequence. Its antigen is still unknown. With a J-beta primer mix and a sample-barcoded 5' primer, a second PCR ran roughly 6 to 11 cycles. TCRdb independently ran MiXCR on the 5' RACE reads; one entry per CDR3 protein. Of about 1.8 million distinct CDR3 sequences in the sample, around 48% were seen once. The data originate from a study of blood T cells in healthy people across ages. Notes on the study in general: Samples with more naive T cells showed higher observed beta diversity.

Each sample had at least 6 million PBMCs isolated. This CDR3 has 15 amino acids. CDR1 is ENHRY and CDR2 is SYGVKD in the germline V gene. V was shortened by 6 bases and J by 4 bases, with 16 bases between the two germline ends. The chain uses TRBV10-3 and TRBJ1-3; perhaps TRBD1 as D (6 bases). What was sequenced was blood. This TCR was sampled from a middle-aged woman in good health. The CDR3 DNA reads as TGTGCCATCAGCGAACAGGGTCTTTCAGGAAACACCATATATTTT. Amino acid sequence: CAISEQGLSGNTIYF.